One and the same sample provided the 22 T cell receptor beta chains below, sequenced in a study of blood T cell repertoires in COVID-19. The assay was immunoSEQ multiplex PCR, and TCRdb's table has in-frame clones only and misses some. In the table there are 150,000 or so clones, approximately 84% of which are singletons. The sequencing input was PBMCs or T cells enriched from blood (not recorded which). The receptor set was obtained from a woman in her thirties or forties with acute COVID-19.

This chain links TRBV18 with TRBJ1-3, with a weak D call TRBD1 (6 bases). The length of the CDR3 is 17 residues. Per the germline V gene, CDR1 is KGHSH and CDR2 is LQKENI. V shed 6 bases and J shed 2 bases, with 20 bases lying between them. As DNA, the CDR3 is TGTGCCAGCTCCCCTCAACAGGGCCAATCCGCTGGAAACACCATATATTTT. Translated: CASSPQQGQSAGNTIYF.

This clone has a single count. V is TRBV10-3 and J is TRBJ2-3; 7 bases fit TRBD2. CDR3 length: 15 residues. The germline CDR1 and CDR2 sequences are ENHRY and SYGVKD. V lost 10 bases, J lost 1 base, and 11 bases stayed unmatched. The DNA of the CDR3 is TGTGCCACCACTGCTAGCGGAGGGGGCACAGATACGCAGTATTTT. This gives the protein CATTASGGGTDTQYF.

This clone was seen a single time. The genes are TRBV5-1 and TRBJ1-2; a weak D match, TRBD1 (5 bases). V was pared by 0 bases and J by 5 bases, with 14 bases between. In germline, CDR1 is SGHRS, CDR2 YFSETQ. The CDR3 runs 15 residues. The CDR3 loop is CASSLGGDHPYGYTF. Here the CDR3 DNA reads TGCGCCAGCAGCTTGGGGGGGGACCACCCGTATGGCTACACCTTC.

The V call is TRBV15, the J call TRBJ2-1, with 15 bases matching TRBD2. Germline V gene lookup returns CDR1 LNHNV and CDR2 YYDKDF (reference sequence). V trimming: 5 bases; J trimming: 7 bases; junction bases outside the gene matches: 15. The CDR3 has 19 residues. In nucleotides, the CDR3 is TGTGCCACCAGCGGCGGACTAGCGGGAGGGGTTTTGGCCACGAATGAGCAGTTCTTC. This codes for CATSGGLAGGVLATNEQFF.

The chain links TRBV7-9 to TRBJ2-3; D not certain. CDR1 is SEHNR and CDR2 is FQNEAQ in the germline V gene (reference sequence). V was shortened by 5 bases and J by 6 bases, with 18 bases between the two germline ends. The CDR3 loop spans 15 amino acids. CDR3 protein: CASSPRLDLPDTQYF. The CDR3 DNA follows: TGTGCCAGCAGCCCTCGGTTAGACTTGCCCGATACGCAGTATTTT.

V is TRBV7-3 and J is TRBJ1-4; D gene ambiguous. V dropped 4 bases and J dropped 4 bases, with 10 bases sitting between them. Germline V CDR1 and CDR2: SGHTA, FQGTGA. The length of the CDR3 is 14 residues. CDR3 in amino acids: CASSYSAGNEKLFF. CDR3 bases: TGTGCCAGCAGCTACTCAGCAGGTAATGAAAAACTGTTTTTT.

At least ten counts were recorded for this clone. The V and J genes are TRBV9 and TRBJ1-1; D perhaps matches TRBD1 (5 bases). The length of the CDR3 is 13 residues. Germline CDR1 reads SGDLS; CDR2 reads YYNGEE. Between the trimmed V and J ends, which lost 3 bases and 2 bases, there was a span of 8 bases. The CDR3 nucleotides read TGTGCCAGCAGCGGCCAGGGCAACACTGAAGCTTTCTTT. It is translated as CASSGQGNTEAFF.

CDR3 DNA: TGTGCCAGCAGTTACACGACAGGCTCCGGGGAGCTGTTTTTT. Its protein is CASSYTTGSGELFF. The J gene is TRBJ2-2, the V gene TRBV6-5; D might be TRBD1 (6 bases). Per the germline V gene, CDR1 is MNHEY and CDR2 is SVGAGI. Trimming stripped 2 bases from V and 6 bases from J, with 10 bases between. The CDR3 is 14 residues long.

V gene TRBV6-2 or TRBV6-3 combines with J gene TRBJ1-6; D is unresolved. CDR1 is MNHEY, CDR2 SVGEGT, per germline. V was pared by 4 bases and J by 7 bases, with 8 bases between. The CDR3 totals 13 residues. The CDR3 bases are TGTGCCAGCAGTTCCCGTGAGAATTCACCCCTCCACTTT. Amino acid sequence: CASSSRENSPLHF.

This chain uses TRBV6-5 with TRBJ2-2; D is possibly TRBD1 (5 bases). V was cut by 7 bases and J by 6 bases, with 12 bases left in between. The germline CDR1 and CDR2 sequences are MNHEY and SVGAGI. CDR3 length: 13 residues. The CDR3 sequence is CASNPRDSGELFF. The CDR3 coding sequence is TGTGCCAGCAATCCCAGGGATTCCGGGGAGCTGTTTTTT.

The chain links TRBV9 to TRBJ1-3, with a weak D call TRBD1 (6 bases). V lost 6 bases to trimming and J lost 0 bases, with 13 bases between them. CDR1 is SGDLS, CDR2 YYNGEE, per germline. This CDR3 has 15 amino acids. This CDR3 is CASTEGDFSGNTIYF. CDR3 sequence (DNA): TGTGCCAGCACCGAGGGGGATTTCTCTGGAAACACCATATATTTT.

This clone was observed a few times. The rearrangement links TRBV2 to TRBJ2-7; TRBD2 matches at 15 bases. The CDR3 totals 18 residues. V was clipped by 8 bases and J by 7 bases; unmatched bases: 18. CDR1 and CDR2 from the germline V gene are SNHLY and FYNNEI. The chain's CDR3 is CASLLRTSGRAKPREQYV. The DNA of the CDR3 is TGTGCCAGCCTTCTTAGGACTAGCGGGAGGGCCAAACCTAGAGAGCAGTACGTC.

V usage is TRBV5-8 and J usage is TRBJ1-1; the D is unclear. Germline lookup yields CDR1 SGHTS and CDR2 YDEGEE. The ends were cut back, 0 bases at V and 6 bases at J, with 6 bases in the middle. The CDR3 extends over 12 amino acids. The DNA of the CDR3 is TGTGCCAGCAGCTTGGGTTCGGCTGAAGCTTTCTTT. Its translation is CASSLGSAEAFF.

The chain recombines TRBV6-5 with TRBJ1-6, with 7 bases that match TRBD1. The CDR3 length is 15 residues. V shed 5 bases and J 5 bases; nucleotides not matched to a gene: 6. The germline V gene encodes CDR1 MNHEY and CDR2 SVGAGI. CDR3 residues: CASSPGTANNSPLHF. DNA of the CDR3: TGTGCCAGCAGTCCGGGGACAGCAAATAATTCACCCCTCCACTTT.

The chain uses TRBV30 and TRBJ1-2; 7 bases are a match to TRBD1. The CDR3 runs to 12 residues. With 4 bases clipped from V and 6 bases from J, the junction kept 5 bases outside the gene matches. CDR1 GTSNPN and CDR2 SVGIG come from the germline V gene (reference sequence). CDR3 sequence: CAWKETGHGYTF. The CDR3 nucleotides read TGTGCCTGGAAAGAGACAGGGCATGGCTACACCTTC.

This clone was observed a single time. The rearrangement uses TRBV30 and TRBJ2-1, with D tentatively TRBD2 (5 bases). CDR3 length equals 13 residues. The V gene lost 2 bases and the J gene lost 6 bases, with 11 bases spanning the gap. The V gene's germline CDR1 is GTSNPN and CDR2 SVGIG (reference sequence). The CDR3 DNA reads as TGTGCCTGGAGTCCCGGACTGGCCAATGAGCAGTTCTTC. This gives the protein CAWSPGLANEQFF.

This clone occurred a few times. The chain combines TRBV4-1 with TRBJ2-7; 13 bases are a match to TRBD2. Trimming took 4 bases from V and 0 from J; bases not matched to a gene: 3. This CDR3 has 16 residues. Looked up from germline, CDR1 is MGHRA and CDR2 is YSYEKL. CDR3 nucleotides: TGCGCCAGCAGCCCACTAGCGGGAGGGAGCTCCTACGAGCAGTACTTC. This codes for CASSPLAGGSSYEQYF.

The V and J genes are TRBV27 and TRBJ2-1, with 10 bases aligning to TRBD1. CDR3 size: 14 residues. V gave up 3 bases and J gave up 9 bases; unmatched junction bases: 5. Germline-derived CDR1 and CDR2 are MNHEY and SMNVEV (reference sequence). The CDR3 nucleotides are TGTGCCAGCAGTTTGGGGACAGGGGCTTTTGAGCAGTTCTTC. This encodes CASSLGTGAFEQFF.

This clone was seen just once. One junction end does not reproduce the germline sequence, and a read error may be involved. This chain uses TRBV5-8 with TRBJ1-3, with 8 bases matching TRBD1. Germline lookup yields CDR1 SGHTS and CDR2 YDEGEE. This CDR3 comprises 15 residues. The chain's CDR3 is CASSIRTGPGNTIYF. As DNA, the CDR3 is TGTGCCAGCAGCATCCGGACAGGGCCTGGGAACACCATATATTTT.

V usage is TRBV30 and J usage is TRBJ2-7; 13 nucleotides match TRBD2. The CDR3 sequence is 15 residues long. Germline-derived CDR1 and CDR2 are GTSNPN and SVGIG (reference sequence). The ends lost 1 base at V and 6 bases at J; junction bases unmatched: 6. The CDR3 DNA is TGTGCCTGGAGTGCTGGACTAGCGGGAGTTCTCGAGCAGTACTTC. It specifies CAWSAGLAGVLEQYF.

The chain combines TRBV11-1 with TRBJ1-1; 7 bases agree with TRBD1. Looked up from germline, CDR1 is SGHAT and CDR2 is FQDESV (reference sequence). V lost 1 base to trimming and J lost 5 bases; unmatched junction nucleotides: 10. The CDR3 runs 16 residues. The CDR3: CASSLEARPGGTEAFF. CDR3 in DNA: TGTGCCAGCAGCTTAGAGGCCCGGCCAGGGGGAACTGAAGCTTTCTTT.

V usage is TRBV12-5 and J usage is TRBJ2-5, with no clear D. The CDR3 spans 12 residues. The V end lost 6 bases, the J end lost 5 bases, and 10 bases lay between the germline ends. CDR1 and CDR2 (germline): LGHNT, FRNRAP. The DNA for the CDR3 is TGTGCTAGTGGAGGAGCGCCGGAGACCCAGTACTTC. Its translation is CASGGAPETQYF.